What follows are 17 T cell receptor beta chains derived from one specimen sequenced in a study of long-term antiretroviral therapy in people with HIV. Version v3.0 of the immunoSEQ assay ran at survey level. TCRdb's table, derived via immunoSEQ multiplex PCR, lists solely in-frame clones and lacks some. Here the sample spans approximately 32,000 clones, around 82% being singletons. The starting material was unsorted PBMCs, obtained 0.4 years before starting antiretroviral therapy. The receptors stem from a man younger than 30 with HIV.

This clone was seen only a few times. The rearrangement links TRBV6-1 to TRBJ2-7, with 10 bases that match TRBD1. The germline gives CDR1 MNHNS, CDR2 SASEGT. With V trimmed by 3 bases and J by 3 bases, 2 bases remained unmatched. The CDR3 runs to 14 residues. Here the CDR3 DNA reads TGTGCCAGCAGTGACCGGGACAGGGGCTACGAGCAGTACTTC. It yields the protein CASSDRDRGYEQYF.

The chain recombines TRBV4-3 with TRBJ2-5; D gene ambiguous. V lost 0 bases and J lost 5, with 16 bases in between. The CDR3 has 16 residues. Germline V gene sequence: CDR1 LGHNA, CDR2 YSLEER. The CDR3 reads CASSQDSAGYTETQYF. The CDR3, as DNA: TGCGCCAGCAGCCAAGATTCTGCCGGCTATACGGAGACCCAGTACTTC.

The CDR3 bases are TGTGCCAGCAGCCCCGGACCTGGCAATCAGCCCCAGCATTTT. Translation: CASSPGPGNQPQHF. The chain employs TRBV7-9 and TRBJ1-5; D is ambiguous. With 5 bases removed from V and 2 bases from J, the gap between germline ends came to 10 bases. This CDR3 is built from 14 residues. Germline V CDR1 and CDR2: SEHNR, FQNEAQ (reference sequence). The whole variable domain, filled in from reference TRBV7-9 and TRBJ1-5, reads DTGVSQNPRHKITKRGQNVTFRCDPISEHNRLYWYRQTLGQGPEFLTYFQNEAQLEKSRLLSDRFSAERPKGSFSTLEIQRTEQGDSAMYLCASSPGPGNQPQHFGDGTRLSIL.

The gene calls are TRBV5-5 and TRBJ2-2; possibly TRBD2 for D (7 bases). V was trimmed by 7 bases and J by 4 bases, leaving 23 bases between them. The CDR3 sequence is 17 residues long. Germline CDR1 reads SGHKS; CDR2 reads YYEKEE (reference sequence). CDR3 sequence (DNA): TGTGCCAGCCAATTATCGGTCGGGGGGCAAGGCACCGGGGAGCTGTTTTTT. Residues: CASQLSVGGQGTGELFF.

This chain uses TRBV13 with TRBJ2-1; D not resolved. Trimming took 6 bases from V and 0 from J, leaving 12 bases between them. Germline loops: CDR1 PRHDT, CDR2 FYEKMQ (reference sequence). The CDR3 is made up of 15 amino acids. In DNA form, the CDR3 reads TGTGCCAGCAGACACGCGTTGAGCTCCTACAATGAGCAGTTCTTC. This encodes CASRHALSSYNEQFF.

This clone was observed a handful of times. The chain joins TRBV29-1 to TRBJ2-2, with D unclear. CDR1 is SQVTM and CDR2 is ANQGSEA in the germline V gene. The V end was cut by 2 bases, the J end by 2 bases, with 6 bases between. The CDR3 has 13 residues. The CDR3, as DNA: TGCAGCGTTGAAAACCTCAACACCGGGGAGCTGTTTTTT. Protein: CSVENLNTGELFF.

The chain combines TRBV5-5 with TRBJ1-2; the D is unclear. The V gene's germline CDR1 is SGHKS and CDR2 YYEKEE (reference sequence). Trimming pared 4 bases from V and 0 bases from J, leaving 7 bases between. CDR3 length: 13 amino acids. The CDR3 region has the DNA TGTGCCAGCAGCCCCGTCCCTAACTATGGCTACACCTTC. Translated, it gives CASSPVPNYGYTF.

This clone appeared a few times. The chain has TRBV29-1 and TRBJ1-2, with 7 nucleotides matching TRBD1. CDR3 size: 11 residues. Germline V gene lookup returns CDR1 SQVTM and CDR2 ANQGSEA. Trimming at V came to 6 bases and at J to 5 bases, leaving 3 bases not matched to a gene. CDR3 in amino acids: CSVDRAYGYTF. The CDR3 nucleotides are TGCAGCGTAGACAGGGCTTATGGCTACACCTTC.

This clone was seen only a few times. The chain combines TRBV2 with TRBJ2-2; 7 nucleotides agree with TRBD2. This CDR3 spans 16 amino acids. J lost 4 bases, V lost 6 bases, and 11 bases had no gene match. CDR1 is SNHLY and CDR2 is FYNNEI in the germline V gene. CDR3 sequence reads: CASSPRVAGSTGELFF. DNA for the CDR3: TGTGCCAGCAGCCCCAGGGTAGCGGGTAGCACCGGGGAGCTGTTTTTT.

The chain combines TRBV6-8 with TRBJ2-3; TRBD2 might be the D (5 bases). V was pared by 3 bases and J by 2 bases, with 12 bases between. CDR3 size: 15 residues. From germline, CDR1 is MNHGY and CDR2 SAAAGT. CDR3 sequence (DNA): TGTGCCAGCAGTTATGACCCGACTATCACAGATACGCAGTATTTT. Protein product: CASSYDPTITDTQYF.

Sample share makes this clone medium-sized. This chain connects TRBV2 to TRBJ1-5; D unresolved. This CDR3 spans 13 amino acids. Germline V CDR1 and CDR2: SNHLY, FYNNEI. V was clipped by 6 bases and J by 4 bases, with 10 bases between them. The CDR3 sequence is CASRDGANQPQHF. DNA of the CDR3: TGTGCCAGCAGGGACGGTGCTAATCAGCCCCAGCATTTT.

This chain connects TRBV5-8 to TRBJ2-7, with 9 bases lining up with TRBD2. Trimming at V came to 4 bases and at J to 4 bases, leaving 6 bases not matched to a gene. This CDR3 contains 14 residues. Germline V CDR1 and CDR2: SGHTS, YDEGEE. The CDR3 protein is CASSPGLAFYEQYF. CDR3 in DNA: TGTGCCAGCAGCCCGGGACTAGCTTTTTACGAGCAGTACTTC.

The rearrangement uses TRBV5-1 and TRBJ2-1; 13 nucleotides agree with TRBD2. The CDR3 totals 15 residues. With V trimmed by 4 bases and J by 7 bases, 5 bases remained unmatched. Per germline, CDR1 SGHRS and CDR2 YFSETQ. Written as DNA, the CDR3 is TGCGCCAGCAGCCTACTAGCGGGAGGGAGGAATGAGCAGTTCTTC. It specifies CASSLLAGGRNEQFF.

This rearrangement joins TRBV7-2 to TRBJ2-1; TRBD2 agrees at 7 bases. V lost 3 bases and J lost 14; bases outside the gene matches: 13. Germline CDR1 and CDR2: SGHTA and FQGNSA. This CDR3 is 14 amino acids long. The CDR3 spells CASSLRLRGEVEFF. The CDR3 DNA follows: TGTGCCAGCAGCTTGAGGTTACGGGGGGAGGTGGAGTTCTTC. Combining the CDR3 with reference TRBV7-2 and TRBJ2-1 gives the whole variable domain GAGVSQSPSNKVTEKGKDVELRCDPISGHTALYWYRQSLGQGLEFLIYFQGNSAPDKSGLPSDRFSAERTGGSVSTLTIQRTQQEDSAVYLCASSLRLRGEVEFFGPGTRLTVL.

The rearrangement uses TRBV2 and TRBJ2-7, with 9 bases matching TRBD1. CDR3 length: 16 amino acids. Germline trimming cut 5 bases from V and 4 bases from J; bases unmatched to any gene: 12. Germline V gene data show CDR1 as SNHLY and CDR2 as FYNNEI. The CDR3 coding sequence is TGTGCCAGCAGTAAGTTCTCGGGACAGGGCCTTTACGAGCAGTACTTC. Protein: CASSKFSGQGLYEQYF.

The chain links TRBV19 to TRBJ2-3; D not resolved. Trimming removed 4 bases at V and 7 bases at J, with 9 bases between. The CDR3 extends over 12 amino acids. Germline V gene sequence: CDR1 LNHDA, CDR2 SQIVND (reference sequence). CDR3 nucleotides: TGTGCCAGTAGTACCGCGGTCCATACGCAGTATTTT. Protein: CASSTAVHTQYF.

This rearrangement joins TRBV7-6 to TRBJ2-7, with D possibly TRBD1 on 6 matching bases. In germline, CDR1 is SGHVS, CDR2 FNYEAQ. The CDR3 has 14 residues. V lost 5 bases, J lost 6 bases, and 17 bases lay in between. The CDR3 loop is CASSDRIGTAEQYF. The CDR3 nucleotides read TGTGCCAGCAGCGACAGGATTGGGACGGCCGAGCAGTACTTC. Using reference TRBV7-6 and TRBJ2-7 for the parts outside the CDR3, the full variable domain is GAGVSQSPRYKVTKRGQDVALRCDPISGHVSLYWYRQALGQGPEFLTYFNYEAQQDKSGLPNDRFSAERPEGSISTLTIQRTEQRDSAMYRCASSDRIGTAEQYFGPGTRLTVT.